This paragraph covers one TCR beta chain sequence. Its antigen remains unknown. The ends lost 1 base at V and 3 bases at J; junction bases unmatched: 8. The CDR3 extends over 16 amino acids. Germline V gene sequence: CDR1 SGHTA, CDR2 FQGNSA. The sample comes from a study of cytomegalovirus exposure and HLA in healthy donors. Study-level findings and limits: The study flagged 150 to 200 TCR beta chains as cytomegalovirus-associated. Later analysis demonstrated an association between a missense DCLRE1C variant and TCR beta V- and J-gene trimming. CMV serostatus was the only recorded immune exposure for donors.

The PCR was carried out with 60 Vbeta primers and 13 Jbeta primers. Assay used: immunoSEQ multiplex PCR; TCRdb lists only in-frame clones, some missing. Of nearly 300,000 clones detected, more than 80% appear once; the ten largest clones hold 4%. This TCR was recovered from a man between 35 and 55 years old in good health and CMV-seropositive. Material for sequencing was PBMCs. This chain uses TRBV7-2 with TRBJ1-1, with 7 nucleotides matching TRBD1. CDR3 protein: CASSLGQGGRYTEAFF. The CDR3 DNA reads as TGTGCCAGCAGCTTAGGACAGGGCGGACGGTACACTGAAGCTTTCTTT.